The 14 T cell receptor beta chains below come from one sample, sequenced in a study of T cell repertoires in cytomegalovirus infection. One entry per CDR3 protein, called by TCRdb with MiXCR from the reads. The table has about 210,000 distinct CDR3 sequences, 6% to 8% seen once. The sample consisted of PBMCs. Receptors were obtained from a human donor in good health (CMV status not recorded). Some clones in this sample may be carry-over from other donors' samples.

This clonotype was seen many times. The chain couples TRBV7-2 to TRBJ1-5; the D is unclear. This CDR3 is 13 amino acids long. CDR1 is SGHTA and CDR2 is FQGNSA in the germline V gene. The germline V and J ends were trimmed by 2 bases and 7 bases, with 9 bases remaining between them. The CDR3 loop is CASSLMLGQPQHF. CDR3 coding DNA: TGTGCCAGCAGCTTAATGCTAGGACAGCCCCAGCATTTT.

This clonotype came up many times. The chain recombines TRBV28 with TRBJ1-1, with 9 bases fitting TRBD1. V shed 6 bases and J 8 bases; nucleotides not matched to a gene: 7. CDR1 is MDHEN, CDR2 SYDVKM, per germline. This CDR3 spans 13 amino acids. Here the CDR3 reads CASSRDRALEAFF. The DNA of the CDR3 is TGTGCCAGCAGCCGGGACAGGGCCCTCGAAGCTTTCTTT. The full variable domain, with the rest looked up from reference TRBV28 and TRBJ1-1, is DVKVTQSSRYLVKRTGEKVFLECVQDMDHENMFWYRQDPGLGLRLIYFSYDVKMKEKGDIPEGYSVSREKKERFSLILESASTNQTSMYLCASSRDRALEAFFGQGTRLTVV.

This clonotype was seen ten or more times. This chain joins TRBV6-2 or TRBV6-3 and TRBJ2-7, with D tentatively TRBD1 (5 bases). Germline V gene data show CDR1 as MNHEY and CDR2 as SVGEGT. The CDR3 is 17 amino acids. Trimming stripped 0 bases from V and 3 bases from J, with 18 bases between. CDR3 loop: CASSYSVRAGLIYEQYF. The CDR3 bases are TGTGCCAGCAGTTACTCGGTCAGGGCAGGCCTAATCTACGAGCAGTACTTC.

This clonotype was recorded at least ten times. The V gene is TRBV7-2, the J gene TRBJ1-5; 7 bases match TRBD1. J was trimmed by 4 bases and V by 7 bases; bases with no gene match: 10. Germline CDR1 and CDR2: SGHTA and FQGNSA. The CDR3 spans 15 residues. CDR3 sequence: CASTGGAGENQPQHF. The CDR3 nucleotides are TGTGCCAGCACAGGGGGGGCCGGGGAGAATCAGCCCCAGCATTTT. The full variable domain, with the rest looked up from reference TRBV7-2 and TRBJ1-5, is GAGVSQSPSNKVTEKGKDVELRCDPISGHTALYWYRQSLGQGLEFLIYFQGNSAPDKSGLPSDRFSAERTGGSVSTLTIQRTQQEDSAVYLCASTGGAGENQPQHFGDGTRLSIL.

This clonotype was picked up many times. This rearrangement joins TRBV20-1 to TRBJ1-1, with TRBD1 as a possible D gene (5 bases). CDR1 is DFQATT, CDR2 SNEGSKA, per germline (reference sequence). The CDR3 runs 10 residues. V was pared by 8 bases and J by 2 bases, with 6 bases between. The CDR3, as DNA: TGCAGTCAGGGTAACACTGAAGCTTTCTTT. As protein: CSQGNTEAFF.

This clonotype came up many times. This chain connects TRBV5-1 to TRBJ2-1, with D uncertain. The CDR3 contains 12 residues. V was trimmed by 4 bases and J by 8 bases, leaving 10 bases between them. Germline V lookup: CDR1 SGHRS, CDR2 YFSETQ. CDR3 DNA: TGCGCCAGCAGCAAGGATGGGCATGAGCAGTTCTTC. This translates into CASSKDGHEQFF.

This clonotype occurred many times. V usage is TRBV7-2 and J usage is TRBJ1-5, with D uncertain. The V and J ends lost 4 bases and 5 bases respectively, with 9 bases between them. CDR3 length equals 13 residues. Germline V CDR1 and CDR2: SGHTA, FQGNSA. The CDR3 DNA is TGTGCCAGCAGCTATGGCGGAGATCAGCCCCAGCATTTT. This sequence encodes CASSYGGDQPQHF.

Only a few counts were recorded for this clonotype. This chain joins TRBV11-1 and TRBJ2-1; D is unclear. Germline assignment: CDR1 SGHAT and CDR2 FQDESV (reference sequence). The CDR3 totals 13 residues. The V end was cut by 3 bases, the J end by 6 bases, with 9 bases between. CDR3 protein: CASSFGQPNEQFF. CDR3 in DNA: TGTGCCAGCAGCTTCGGGCAGCCCAATGAGCAGTTCTTC.

This clonotype has ten or more counts. V usage is TRBV27 and J usage is TRBJ2-3; 7 bases are a match to TRBD2. Germline lookup yields CDR1 MNHEY and CDR2 SMNVEV (reference sequence). The length of the CDR3 is 15 residues. The V gene end was trimmed by 4 bases and the J gene end by 8 bases; junction bases not matched to a gene: 12. CDR3 nucleotides: TGTGCCAGCAGTTCGGAGAGACGGGAGGCGAGTACGCAGTATTTT. It yields the protein CASSSERREASTQYF.

At least ten counts were recorded for this clonotype. This chain links TRBV11-2 with TRBJ1-4; no firm D call. Germline lookup yields CDR1 SGHAT and CDR2 FQNNGV. The CDR3 runs to 11 residues. V lost 4 bases and J lost 12, with 9 bases in between. The CDR3 DNA is TGTGCCAGCAGCTCGCGCGGGGAACTGTTTTTT. It translates to CASSSRGELFF.

In regard to this clonotype: Just one base apart from a much larger clone, this may be a read error. This sequence joins TRBV12-3 or TRBV12-4 and TRBJ1-2, with TRBD1 matching 7 bases. The CDR3 consists of 14 residues. DNA for the CDR3: TGTGCCGGCAGTTTTTGGCAGGGGGAGTCGGGCTACACCTTC. It translates to CAGSFWQGESGYTF.

This clonotype was recorded many times. V and J are TRBV7-3 and TRBJ2-3; D remains ambiguous. This CDR3 comprises 15 residues. V lost 7 bases and J 4 bases, leaving 18 bases between the germline ends. Germline lookup yields CDR1 SGHTA and CDR2 FQGTGA. Here the CDR3 DNA reads TGTGCCAGCACCCTTGGTGTGGGAAAAGCAGATACGCAGTATTTT. It specifies CASTLGVGKADTQYF.

The table lists this clonotype with many counts. The rearrangement uses TRBV6-4 and TRBJ1-4; the D is unclear. Looked up from germline, CDR1 is MRHNA and CDR2 is SNTAGT. Trimming shortened V by 3 bases and J by 7 bases, and 9 bases separated the two germline ends. The CDR3 covers 13 residues. The DNA of the CDR3 is TGTGCCAGCAGTGAATTGGGTGGTGAAAAACTGTTTTTT. This encodes CASSELGGEKLFF.

This clonotype came up many times. The chain is built from TRBV20-1 and TRBJ2-5; 10 bases are shared with TRBD2. Per the germline V gene, CDR1 is DFQATT and CDR2 is SNEGSKA (reference sequence). V dropped 3 bases and J dropped 1; count of bases not matched to a gene: 5. This CDR3 region has 15 residues. Here the CDR3 reads CSARKLAGAQETQYF. The CDR3 DNA reads TGCAGTGCTAGGAAGCTAGCGGGGGCCCAAGAGACCCAGTACTTC.